This T cell receptor beta chain was recovered during a study of T cell repertoires in cytomegalovirus infection. The CDR3 has 16 amino acids. Germline V lookup: CDR1 SGHVT, CDR2 SQSDAQ. Whole-study results and caveats: Individuals carrying CMV plus the relevant HLA were identified by cumulative frequency of public TCR beta families.

As concerns this clonotype: Antigen unknown. The junction does not match germline at one end; this may be a read error.

TCRdb ran MiXCR on the reads and lists one entry per CDR3 protein. The sample includes 75,000 to 100,000 distinct CDR3 sequences, about 29% of them seen just once. The sample was CD8+ T cells from cultured PBMCs, taken from culture after CMV antigen stimulation. The chain recombines TRBV7-4 with TRBJ1-1; TRBD1 aligns across 7 bases. The TCR was taken from a human donor in good health (CMV status not recorded). Some clones in this sample may be carry-over from other donors' samples. The CDR3, as DNA: TGTGTCAGCAGCTCTCATCCCGGGACAGCGGACACTGAAGCTTTCTTT. Protein: CVSSSHPGTADTEAFF. Drawing the rest from reference TRBV7-4 and TRBJ1-1, the complete variable domain is GAGVSQSPRYKVAKRGRDVALRCDSISGHVTLYWYRQTLGQGSEVLTYSQSDAQRDKSGRPSGRFSAERPERSVSTLKIQRTEQGDSAVYLCVSSSHPGTADTEAFFGQGTRLTVV.